The 15 T cell receptor beta chains given below trace back to one sample, sequenced in a study of blood T cell repertoires in COVID-19. The method was immunoSEQ multiplex PCR; TCRdb's version includes in-frame clones alone and lacks a portion of them. The table records roughly 300,000 clones, just over 90% of them present only once. Input material: PBMCs or T cells enriched from blood (not recorded which). These TCRs come from a middle-aged woman with acute COVID-19.

This chain links TRBV24-1 with TRBJ1-1; 7 nucleotides agree with TRBD1. Looked up from germline, CDR1 is KGHDR and CDR2 is SFDVKD. V was pared by 2 bases and J by 1 base, with 9 bases of the junction left unmatched. The CDR3 extends over 17 amino acids. DNA for the CDR3: TGTGCCACCAGTGATTCACCCCGGACAGGAGCGAACACTGAAGCTTTCTTT. Amino acid sequence: CATSDSPRTGANTEAFF.

This sequence joins TRBV2 and TRBJ1-1; possibly TRBD1 for D (5 bases). Germline CDR1 and CDR2: SNHLY and FYNNEI. This CDR3 is built from 15 residues. Trimming took 4 bases from V and 0 from J, leaving 12 bases between them. CDR3 nucleotide sequence: TGTGCCAGCAGTGCGCTGGGGGGTGTGAACACTGAAGCTTTCTTT. Protein product: CASSALGGVNTEAFF.

The chain has TRBV19 and TRBJ1-2; perhaps TRBD1 as D (6 bases). Trimming pared 4 bases from V and 7 bases from J, leaving 13 bases between. Germline V gene data show CDR1 as LNHDA and CDR2 as SQIVND (reference sequence). This CDR3 is built from 13 residues. CDR3 DNA sequence: TGTGCCAGTAGTACCCCCAACAGGGCTGGCTACACCTTC. Its translation is CASSTPNRAGYTF.

The chain uses TRBV10-3 and TRBJ2-7; 11 nucleotides align to TRBD2. CDR3 length: 14 residues. Unmatched junction bases numbered 9, after V lost 10 bases and J lost 4 bases. Germline values: CDR1 ENHRY, CDR2 SYGVKD. CDR3 residues: CATTSGTSGYEQYF. The CDR3 DNA follows: TGTGCCACCACATCCGGGACTAGCGGTTACGAGCAGTACTTC.

This chain joins TRBV7-2 and TRBJ2-7; 8 bases align to TRBD2. The germline V gene has CDR1 SGHTA and CDR2 FQGNSA. J was trimmed by 4 bases and V by 2 bases; bases with no gene match: 13. This CDR3 has 17 amino acids. The CDR3 spells CASSLNARGGPPYEQYF. In DNA form, the CDR3 reads TGTGCCAGCAGCTTAAACGCACGGGGGGGCCCGCCATACGAGCAGTACTTC.

The chain links TRBV5-6 to TRBJ2-3; tentatively, D is TRBD2 (5 bases). The CDR3 has 15 amino acids. Looked up from germline, CDR1 is SGHDT and CDR2 is YYEEEE. Trimming removed 1 base from V and 6 bases from J, with 15 bases in between. CDR3 residues: CASSLSSGYVDTQYF. The CDR3 DNA reads as TGTGCCAGCAGCTTGTCCTCGGGGTATGTTGATACGCAGTATTTT.

In the case of this clone: A junction end diverges from the germline sequence, so it may reflect a read error. This sequence joins TRBV7-7 and TRBJ2-1; 8 nucleotides line up with TRBD1. Germline CDR1 SSHAT, CDR2 FNYEAQ (reference sequence). The CDR3 is 15 residues long. The CDR3: CASSAGTGKNNEQFF. The CDR3 DNA follows: TGTGCTAGCAGCGCCGGGACAGGCAAGAACAATGAGCAGTTCTTC.

J is TRBJ1-2 and V is TRBV3-1 (or the pseudogene TRBV3-2), with a tentative D call TRBD1 (5 bases). Trimming stripped 4 bases from V and 5 bases from J, with 14 bases between. The CDR3 length is 14 residues. The germline V gene encodes CDR1 LGHDT and CDR2 YNNKEL (reference sequence). Here the CDR3 reads CASSPRGGLYGYTF. CDR3 sequence (DNA): TGTGCCAGCAGCCCCCGGGGGGGACTTTATGGCTACACCTTC.

The chain carries TRBV18 and TRBJ1-1; the D is unclear. Germline CDR1 KGHSH, CDR2 LQKENI. V was cut by 3 bases and J by 5 bases, with 13 bases left in between. CDR3 length: 14 residues. The CDR3 coding sequence is TGTGCCAGCTCACCTATCGAGGGTAGGACTGAAGCTTTCTTT. Translated, it gives CASSPIEGRTEAFF.

This chain uses TRBV2 with TRBJ2-3, with TRBD2 matching 7 bases. The trim removed 7 bases at V and 2 bases at J, leaving 9 bases unmatched. In germline, CDR1 is SNHLY, CDR2 FYNNEI. The CDR3 spans 15 residues. DNA for the CDR3: TGTGCCAGCATCGAGACGGGGGGATACACAGATACGCAGTATTTT. Its translation is CASIETGGYTDTQYF.

J is TRBJ1-1 and V is TRBV29-1, with D unclear. The CDR3 is 11 residues long. CDR1 and CDR2 (germline): SQVTM, ANQGSEA. V lost 5 bases and J 0 bases, leaving 4 bases between the germline ends. The CDR3 DNA follows: TGCAGCGTTTTAGTGAACACTGAAGCTTTCTTT. It translates to CSVLVNTEAFF.

For the CDR3, the DNA is TGCGCCAGCAGCTTCAGTCCAGACAGTTCAACTAATGAAAAACTGTTTTTT. It codes for CASSFSPDSSTNEKLFF. V is TRBV5-1 and J is TRBJ1-4, with D possibly TRBD1 on 5 matching bases. The CDR3 totals 17 residues. Germline-derived CDR1 and CDR2 are SGHRS and YFSETQ. V lost 2 bases and J 0 bases, leaving 14 bases between the germline ends.

The rearrangement joins TRBV11-3 to TRBJ2-3; D may be TRBD2 (5 bases). The CDR3 runs to 13 residues. Trimming took off 1 base at V and 5 bases at J, with 7 bases between the two ends. From germline, CDR1 is SGHNT and CDR2 YENEEA. CDR3 sequence (DNA): TGTGCCAGCAGCTTAGTTCGGGGAGATACGCAGTATTTT. As protein: CASSLVRGDTQYF.

The chain recombines TRBV2 with TRBJ1-3, with unresolved D. CDR3 length equals 14 residues. The V end was cut by 4 bases, the J end by 9 bases, with 16 bases between. The germline V gene encodes CDR1 SNHLY and CDR2 FYNNEI. The CDR3 coding sequence is TGTGCCAGCAGTGCTTATGGCCGCTCTGGCACCATATATTTT. Protein sequence: CASSAYGRSGTIYF.

The V and J genes are TRBV19 and TRBJ1-4, with 7 bases lining up with TRBD1. CDR3 length equals 15 residues. Germline trimming cut 3 bases from V and 5 bases from J; bases unmatched to any gene: 6. Germline V gives CDR1 LNHDA, CDR2 SQIVND (reference sequence). CDR3 sequence (DNA): TGTGCCAGTAGTATCTCCGGGACAGACAATGAAAAACTGTTTTTT. Translated: CASSISGTDNEKLFF.